Listed below are T cell receptor beta chains from one sample, sequenced in a study of post-analysis software for immune sequencing data. TCRdb reprocessed the PCR reads via MiXCR and lists one record per CDR3 protein. This sample carries hundreds of thousands of distinct CDR3 sequences, about 32% of them seen once, and the ten largest clones take roughly 0.54%. The material sequenced was blood. The receptors originated from a girl aged 10-17 years with multiple sclerosis. The CDR3 runs from the conserved cysteine through the conserved F or W. Part of the rows lack a size; the others show once, few, many or a class for expanded clones.

CDR3 protein	V gene	J gene	clone size
CSVTRTGGAPYEQYF	TRBV20-1	TRBJ2-7	few
CSVGRLGTEAFF	TRBV29-1	TRBJ1-1	NA
CASSFGGTNYGYTF	TRBV12-3/TRBV12-4	TRBJ1-2	NA
CASSRGVGLGDYGYTF	TRBV7-2	TRBJ1-2	many
CASSLAYRTGALGGYTF	TRBV7-2	TRBJ1-2	few
CASSLGLHNSEQYF	TRBV7-2	TRBJ2-7	many
CSAPQGAQDEQFF	TRBV29-1	TRBJ2-1	few
CASKVDHRGTGSYNEQFF	TRBV7-2	TRBJ2-1	NA
CSAKTSGTATEQFF	TRBV20-1	TRBJ2-1	few
CASSLVASGGMDLNEQFF	TRBV5-1	TRBJ2-1	NA
CASSLDRGGVYEQFF	TRBV7-2	TRBJ2-1	NA
CSAITGTSATDTQYF	TRBV20-1	TRBJ2-3	few
CASSQAQGTDTQYF	TRBV3-1	TRBJ2-3	NA
CASSPRTQQGAFF	TRBV28	TRBJ1-1	NA
CASSLWTGRNTEAFF	TRBV7-9	TRBJ1-1	once
CASSFGTPNEQYF	TRBV11-2	TRBJ2-7	many
CASSTGTPALEQYF	TRBV6-5	TRBJ2-7	NA
CASSDNRDRVNEQFF	TRBV19	TRBJ2-1	NA